The 3 T cell receptor beta chains presented below share a single source sample, sequenced in a study of T cell repertoires in cytomegalovirus infection (dated by TCRdb to the late 2010s). Data came from an Illumina HiSeq 1500. The public reads were reprocessed in TCRdb via fastp at Q25 and MiXCR, keeping in-frame beta chains. Each entry is one CDR3 protein sequence, shown with its most common DNA and genes. This sample has under 200,000 distinct CDR3 sequences in its table, and roughly 27% of those were observed once. The ten top clones hold about 28% of the sample. Sample: PBMCs. The receptors were gathered from a human donor in good health (CMV status not recorded). Some clones in this sample may be carry-over from other donors' samples.

V and J are TRBV29-1 and TRBJ1-3; D ambiguous. This CDR3 comprises 14 residues. Germline lookup yields CDR1 SQVTM and CDR2 ANQGSEA. V shed 3 bases and J shed 2 bases, with 11 bases lying between them. Here the CDR3 DNA reads TGCAGCGTTGAGGTGGAAGGAACTGGAAACACCATATATTTT. Translation gives CSVEVEGTGNTIYF.

The rearrangement links TRBV27 to TRBJ2-7; perhaps D is TRBD1 or TRBD2 (5 bases each). The J call could be wrong; TRBJ2-1 is a better fit for the DNA end. The germline V gene encodes CDR1 MNHEY and CDR2 SMNVEV (reference sequence). The CDR3 length is 14 residues. CDR3 nucleotide sequence: TGTGCCAGCAGTTCAAGGGACGTGGGGCTTGGGCAGTTCTTC. Encoded protein: CASSSRDVGLGQFF.

The chain carries TRBV6-6 and TRBJ1-1; D is undetermined. Looked up from germline, CDR1 is MNHNY and CDR2 is SVGAGI (reference sequence). The V end lost 5 bases, the J end lost 0 bases, and 13 bases lay between the germline ends. The CDR3 covers 15 residues. The CDR3 spells CASSHPRAMNTEAFF. The DNA for the CDR3 is TGTGCCAGCAGTCACCCCCGGGCGATGAACACTGAAGCTTTCTTT.